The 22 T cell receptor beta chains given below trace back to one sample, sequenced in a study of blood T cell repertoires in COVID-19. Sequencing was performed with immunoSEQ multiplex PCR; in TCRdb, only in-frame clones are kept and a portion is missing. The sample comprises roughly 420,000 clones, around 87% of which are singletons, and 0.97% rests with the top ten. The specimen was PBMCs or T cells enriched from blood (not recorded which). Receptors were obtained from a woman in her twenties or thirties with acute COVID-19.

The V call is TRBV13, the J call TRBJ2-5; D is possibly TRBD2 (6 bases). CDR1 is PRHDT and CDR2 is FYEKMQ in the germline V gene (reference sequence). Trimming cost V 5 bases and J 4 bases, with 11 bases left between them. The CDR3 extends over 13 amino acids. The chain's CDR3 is CASSPRRGETQYF. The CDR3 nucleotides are TGTGCCAGCAGCCCCAGGCGGGGAGAGACCCAGTACTTC.

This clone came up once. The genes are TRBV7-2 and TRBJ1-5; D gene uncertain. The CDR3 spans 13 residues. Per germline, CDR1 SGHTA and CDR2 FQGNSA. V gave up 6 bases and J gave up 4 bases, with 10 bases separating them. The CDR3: CASSWYSNQPQHF. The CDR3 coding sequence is TGTGCCAGCAGTTGGTACAGTAATCAGCCCCAGCATTTT.

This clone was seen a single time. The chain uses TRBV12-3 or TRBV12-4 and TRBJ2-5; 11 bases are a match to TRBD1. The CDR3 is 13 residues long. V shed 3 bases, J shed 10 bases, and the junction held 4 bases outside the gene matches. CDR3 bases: TGTGCCAGCAGTTTGGGGACAGGGGGGGGCCAGTACTTC. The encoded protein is CASSLGTGGGQYF.

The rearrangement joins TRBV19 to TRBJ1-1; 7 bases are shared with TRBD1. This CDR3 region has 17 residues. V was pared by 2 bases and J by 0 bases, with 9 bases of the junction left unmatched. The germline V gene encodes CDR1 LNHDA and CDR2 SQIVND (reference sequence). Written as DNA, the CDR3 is TGTGCCAGTAGTATAAAATCGCCACAGGGGTTGAACACTGAAGCTTTCTTT. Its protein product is CASSIKSPQGLNTEAFF. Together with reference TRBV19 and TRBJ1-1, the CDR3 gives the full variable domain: DGGITQSPKYLFRKEGQNVTLSCEQNLNHDAMYWYRQDPGQGLRLIYYSQIVNDFQKGDIAEGYSVSREKKESFPLTVTSAQKNPTAFYLCASSIKSPQGLNTEAFFGQGTRLTVV.

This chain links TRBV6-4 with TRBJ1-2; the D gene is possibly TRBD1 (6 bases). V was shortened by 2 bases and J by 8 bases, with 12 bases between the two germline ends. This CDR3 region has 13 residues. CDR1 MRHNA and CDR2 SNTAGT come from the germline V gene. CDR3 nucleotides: TGTGCCAGCAGTGACCCAGACAGGCCCGGCTACACCTTC. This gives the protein CASSDPDRPGYTF.

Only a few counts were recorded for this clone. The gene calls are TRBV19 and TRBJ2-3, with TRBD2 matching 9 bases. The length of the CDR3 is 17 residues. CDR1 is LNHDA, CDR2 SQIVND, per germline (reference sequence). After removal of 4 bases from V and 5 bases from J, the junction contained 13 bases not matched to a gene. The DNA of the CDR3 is TGTGCCAGTAGTACCTTCGGCGGGGGGGCCTTTGGAGATACGCAGTATTTT. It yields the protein CASSTFGGGAFGDTQYF.

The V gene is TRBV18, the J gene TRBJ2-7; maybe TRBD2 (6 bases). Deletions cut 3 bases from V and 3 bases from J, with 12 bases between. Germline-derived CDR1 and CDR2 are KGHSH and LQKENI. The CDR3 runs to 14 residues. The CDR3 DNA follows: TGTGCCAGCTCACCTTGGGGGGAAAACTACGAGCAGTACTTC. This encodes CASSPWGENYEQYF.

DNA for the CDR3: TGTGCCAGCAGTCTACAGAGGGGGTACTATGGCTACACCTTC. Translated, it gives CASSLQRGYYGYTF. The J gene is TRBJ1-2, the V gene TRBV27, with a possible D match to TRBD1 (6 bases). The V and J ends lost 5 bases and 3 bases respectively, with 13 bases between them. CDR3 length equals 14 residues. Germline V lookup: CDR1 MNHEY, CDR2 SMNVEV (reference sequence).

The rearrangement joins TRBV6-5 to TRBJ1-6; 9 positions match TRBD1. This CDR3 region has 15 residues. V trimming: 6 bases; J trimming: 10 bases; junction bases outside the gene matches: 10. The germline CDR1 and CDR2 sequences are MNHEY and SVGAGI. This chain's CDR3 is CASRGLTGGRSPLHF. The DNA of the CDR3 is TGTGCCAGCAGGGGCCTTACAGGGGGCAGATCACCCCTCCACTTT.

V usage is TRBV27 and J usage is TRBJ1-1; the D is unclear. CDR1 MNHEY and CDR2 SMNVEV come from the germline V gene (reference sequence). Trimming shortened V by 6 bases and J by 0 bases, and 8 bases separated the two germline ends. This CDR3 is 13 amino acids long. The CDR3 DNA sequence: TGTGCCAGCAGGGCGGTAATGAACACTGAAGCTTTCTTT. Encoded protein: CASRAVMNTEAFF.

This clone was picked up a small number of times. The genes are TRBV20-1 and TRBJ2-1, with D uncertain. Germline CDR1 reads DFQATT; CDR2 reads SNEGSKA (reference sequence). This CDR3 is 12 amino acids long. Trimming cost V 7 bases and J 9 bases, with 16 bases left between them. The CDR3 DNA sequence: TGCAGTGTTAGTCCCCCGGGTCGTGAGCAGTTCTTC. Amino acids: CSVSPPGREQFF.

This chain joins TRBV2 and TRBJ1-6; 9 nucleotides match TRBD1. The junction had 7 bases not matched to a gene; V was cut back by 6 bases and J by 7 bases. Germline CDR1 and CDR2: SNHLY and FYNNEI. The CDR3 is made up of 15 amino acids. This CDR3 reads CASRPGQGSNSPLHF. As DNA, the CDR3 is TGTGCCAGCAGGCCGGGACAGGGATCCAATTCACCCCTCCACTTT. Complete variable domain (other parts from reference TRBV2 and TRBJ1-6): EPEVTQTPSHQVTQMGQEVILRCVPISNHLYFYWYRQILGQKVEFLVSFYNNEISEKSEIFDDQFSVERPDGSNFTLKIRSTKLEDSAMYFCASRPGQGSNSPLHFGNGTRLTVT.

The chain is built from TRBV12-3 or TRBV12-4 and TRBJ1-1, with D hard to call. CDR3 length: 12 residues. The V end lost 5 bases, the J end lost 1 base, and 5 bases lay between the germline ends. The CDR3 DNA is TGTGCCAGCAGTGGCAGGAACACTGAAGCTTTCTTT. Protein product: CASSGRNTEAFF.

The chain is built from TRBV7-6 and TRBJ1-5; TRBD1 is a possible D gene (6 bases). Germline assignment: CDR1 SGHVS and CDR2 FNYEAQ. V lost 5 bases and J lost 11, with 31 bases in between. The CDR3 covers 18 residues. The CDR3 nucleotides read TGTGCCAGCAGCCCCCGCCATAGTAGACGAAGGGGGATTGAGGCCCAGCATTTT. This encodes CASSPRHSRRRGIEAQHF. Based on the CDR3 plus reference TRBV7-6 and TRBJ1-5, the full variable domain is GAGVSQSPRYKVTKRGQDVALRCDPISGHVSLYWYRQALGQGPEFLTYFNYEAQQDKSGLPNDRFSAERPEGSISTLTIQRTEQRDSAMYRCASSPRHSRRRGIEAQHFGDGTRLSIL.

The CDR3, as DNA: TGTGCCAGCAGCAAAGGAAATCGGGATGAGCAGTTCTTC. Its translation: CASSKGNRDEQFF. The V call is TRBV21-1, the J call TRBJ2-1; TRBD2 is the table's D call, not checked against the DNA. TRBV21-1 is listed as a pseudogene. This CDR3 region has 13 residues.

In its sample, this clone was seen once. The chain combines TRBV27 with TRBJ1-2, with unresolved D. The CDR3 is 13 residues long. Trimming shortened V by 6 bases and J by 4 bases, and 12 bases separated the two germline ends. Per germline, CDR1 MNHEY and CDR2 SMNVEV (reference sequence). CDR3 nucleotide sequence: TGTGCCAGCAGGCGTGCGGCGCCCTATGGCTACACCTTC. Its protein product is CASRRAAPYGYTF.

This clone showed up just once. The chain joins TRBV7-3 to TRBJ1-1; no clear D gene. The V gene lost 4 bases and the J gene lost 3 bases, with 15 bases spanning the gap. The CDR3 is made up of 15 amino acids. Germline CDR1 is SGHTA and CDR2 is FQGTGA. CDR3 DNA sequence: TGTGCCAGCAGCTCTGAGGCCACCTTGTACACTGAAGCTTTCTTT. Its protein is CASSSEATLYTEAFF. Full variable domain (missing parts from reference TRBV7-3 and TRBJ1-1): GAGVSQTPSNKVTEKGKYVELRCDPISGHTALYWYRQSLGQGPEFLIYFQGTGAADDSGLPNDRFFAVRPEGSVSTLKIQRTERGDSAVYLCASSSEATLYTEAFFGQGTRLTVV.

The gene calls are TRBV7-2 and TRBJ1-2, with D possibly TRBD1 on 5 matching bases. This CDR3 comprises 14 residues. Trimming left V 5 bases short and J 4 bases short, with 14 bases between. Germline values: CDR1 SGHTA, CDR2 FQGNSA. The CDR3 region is CASSPGTLGYGYTF. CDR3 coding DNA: TGTGCCAGCAGCCCCGGGACTCTTGGCTATGGCTACACCTTC. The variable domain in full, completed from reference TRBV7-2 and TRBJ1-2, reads GAGVSQSPSNKVTEKGKDVELRCDPISGHTALYWYRQSLGQGLEFLIYFQGNSAPDKSGLPSDRFSAERTGGSVSTLTIQRTQQEDSAVYLCASSPGTLGYGYTFGSGTRLTVV.

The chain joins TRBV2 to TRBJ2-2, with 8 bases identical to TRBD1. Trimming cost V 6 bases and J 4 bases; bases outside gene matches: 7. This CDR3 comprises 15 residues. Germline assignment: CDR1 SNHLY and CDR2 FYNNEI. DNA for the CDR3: TGTGCCAGCAGAGTAAGGACAGGGACCACCGGGGAGCTGTTTTTT. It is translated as CASRVRTGTTGELFF.

CDR3 coding DNA: TGTGCCAGCAGCTTATTGGGACAAGGACGGACCGGGGAGCTGTTTTTT. It is translated as CASSLLGQGRTGELFF. J is TRBJ2-2 and V is TRBV5-4; TRBD1 is a possible D gene (6 bases). The germline V gene encodes CDR1 SGHNT and CDR2 YYREEE (reference sequence). The CDR3 has 16 residues. With 2 bases removed from V and 5 bases from J, the gap between germline ends came to 16 bases.

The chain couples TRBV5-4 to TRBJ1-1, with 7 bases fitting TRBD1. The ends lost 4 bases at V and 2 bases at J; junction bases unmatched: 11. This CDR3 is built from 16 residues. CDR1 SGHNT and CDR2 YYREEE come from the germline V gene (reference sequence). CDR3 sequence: CASSLQGTVRNTEAFF. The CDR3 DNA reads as TGTGCCAGCAGCCTACAAGGGACAGTTCGAAACACTGAAGCTTTCTTT.

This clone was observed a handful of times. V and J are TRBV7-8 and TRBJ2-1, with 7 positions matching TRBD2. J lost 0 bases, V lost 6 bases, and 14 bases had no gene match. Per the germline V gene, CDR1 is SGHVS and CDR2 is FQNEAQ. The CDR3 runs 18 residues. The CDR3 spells CASSLAAFGGSSYNEQFF. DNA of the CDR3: TGTGCCAGCAGTCTCGCCGCCTTCGGGGGGAGCTCCTACAATGAGCAGTTCTTC.